Sequencing of this T cell receptor beta chain was carried out in a study of blood T cell repertoires in COVID-19. Produced via immunoSEQ multiplex PCR; TCRdb's table is partial and in-frame only. Of around 200,000 clones listed, roughly 85% are singletons. The V gene's germline CDR1 is KGHDR and CDR2 SFDVKD. V lost 9 bases and J 2 bases, leaving 16 bases between the germline ends. The CDR3 contains 16 residues. Allocation to cohorts depended on clinical history reported by the participants. The clonotype comes from a middle-aged man who had recovered from COVID-19. V and J are TRBV24-1 and TRBJ2-6; maybe TRBD1 (5 bases). The sample consisted of PBMCs or T cells enriched from blood (not recorded which). The CDR3 nucleotides are TGTGCCACCGGGGCAGGGAAAGTGGCTGGGGCCAACGTCCTGACTTTC. Its translation is CATGAGKVAGANVLTF.